The 9 T cell receptor beta chains listed next were all sequenced from one sample in a study of T cell responses to AZD1222 COVID-19 vaccine. The data were produced by immunoSEQ multiplex PCR, yet TCRdb's version contains in-frame clones alone and is incomplete. The data contain approximately 150,000 clones, 85% to 95% of them seen just once; the ten biggest clones take up about 1%. The input for sequencing was peripheral blood, taken on day 0 of AZD1222 vaccination. The receptors originated from an adult in good health.

This sequence joins TRBV3-1 (or the pseudogene TRBV3-2) and TRBJ2-2; D might be TRBD1 (6 bases). The CDR3 runs 14 residues. CDR1 and CDR2 (germline): LGHDT, YNNKEL (reference sequence). Trimming took 9 bases from V and 2 from J, leaving 13 bases between them. CDR3 DNA: TGTGCCAGTCAGGACAGAATCAACACCGGGGAGCTGTTTTTT. Its translation: CASQDRINTGELFF.

The chain carries TRBV7-9 and TRBJ1-5; no clear D gene. V lost 1 base, J lost 5 bases, and 6 bases lay in between. The CDR3 contains 13 residues. Germline values: CDR1 SEHNR, CDR2 FQNEAQ (reference sequence). The CDR3 loop reads CASSLVNDQPQHF. CDR3 DNA sequence: TGTGCCAGCAGCTTAGTCAACGATCAGCCCCAGCATTTT.

The genes are TRBV27 and TRBJ2-7; D call uncertain. Trimming took off 0 bases at V and 5 bases at J, with 8 bases between the two ends. Germline CDR1 is MNHEY and CDR2 is SMNVEV (reference sequence). The CDR3 extends over 13 amino acids. Written as DNA, the CDR3 is TGTGCCAGCAGTTTATCGAGAAGTCACGAGCAGTACTTC. Protein sequence: CASSLSRSHEQYF.

The chain couples TRBV2 to TRBJ1-2; 9 nucleotides match TRBD1. Germline assignment: CDR1 SNHLY and CDR2 FYNNEI. The V and J ends lost 6 bases and 1 base, in that order; junction bases with no gene match: 3. The CDR3 runs to 14 residues. The CDR3 coding sequence is TGTGCCAGCAGAGCGACAGGGGGTAACTATGGCTACACCTTC. It encodes CASRATGGNYGYTF.

The V gene is TRBV7-2, the J gene TRBJ1-4, with D tentatively TRBD1 (6 bases). The germline V gene encodes CDR1 SGHTA and CDR2 FQGNSA. The length of the CDR3 is 13 residues. The ends were cut back, 3 bases at V and 8 bases at J, with 10 bases in the middle. The CDR3 protein is CASSFGGQEKLFF. DNA for the CDR3: TGTGCCAGCAGCTTCGGGGGGCAGGAAAAACTGTTTTTT.

The chain is built from TRBV5-8 and TRBJ1-3; D uncertain. V lost 4 bases to trimming and J lost 0 bases, with 14 bases between them. Germline loops: CDR1 SGHTS, CDR2 YDEGEE. The CDR3 covers 16 residues. Written as DNA, the CDR3 is TGTGCCAGCAGCCCGGGCTTCCTGGGCTCTGGAAACACCATATATTTT. This gives the protein CASSPGFLGSGNTIYF.

The chain links TRBV5-1 to TRBJ2-3, with 11 bases lining up with TRBD2. The CDR3 is made up of 16 amino acids. The J segment lost 2 bases and the V segment lost 3 bases, leaving 5 bases of the junction unmatched. Germline-derived CDR1 and CDR2 are SGHRS and YFSETQ. CDR3 nucleotides: TGCGCCAGCAGCTCCAGACTAGCGGGGAACACAGATACGCAGTATTTT. This sequence encodes CASSSRLAGNTDTQYF.

The chain has TRBV5-8 and TRBJ1-6, with D unclear. The CDR3 totals 19 residues. The germline gives CDR1 SGHTS, CDR2 YDEGEE. The germline V and J ends were trimmed by 2 bases and 7 bases, with 25 bases remaining between them. The CDR3 loop reads CASSLNTDIGDLRNSPLHF. CDR3 DNA: TGTGCCAGCAGCTTAAACACAGATATTGGGGATTTGCGGAATTCACCCCTCCACTTT.

The chain is built from TRBV30 and TRBJ1-6, with D unresolved. Trimming left V 0 bases short and J 0 bases short, with 9 bases between. Germline assignment: CDR1 GTSNPN and CDR2 SVGIG (reference sequence). This CDR3 has 16 amino acids. The DNA of the CDR3 is TGTGCCTGGAGTGTACTATGGGGCTCCTATAATTCACCCCTCCACTTT. The encoded protein is CAWSVLWGSYNSPLHF.